The clone carrying this T cell receptor (beta chain) was observed at least ten times. This CDR3 has 14 residues. V lost 4 bases to trimming and J lost 6 bases; unmatched junction nucleotides: 5. The germline V gene encodes CDR1 MNHEY and CDR2 SVGAGI. The data stem from a study of blood T cell repertoires in COVID-19. As originally analysed: Researchers report that nucleated cell counts were estimated from reference gene primer amplification. Repertoires were generated with immunoSEQ multiplex PCR, while TCRdb's copy carries only in-frame clones and drops some. Clone size and V and J calls were adopted from that table, with D and trimming inferred from the DNA. The sample records 100,000 to 150,000 clones, approximately 82% being singletons.

This chain links TRBV6-5 with TRBJ2-7, with 11 bases that match TRBD2. The source is a man in his forties or fifties with active or convalescent COVID-19. Sequencing was performed on peripheral blood. CDR3 sequence reads: CASSSSGGSGEQYF. As DNA, the CDR3 is TGTGCCAGCAGTTCTAGCGGGGGGTCTGGCGAGCAGTACTTC.